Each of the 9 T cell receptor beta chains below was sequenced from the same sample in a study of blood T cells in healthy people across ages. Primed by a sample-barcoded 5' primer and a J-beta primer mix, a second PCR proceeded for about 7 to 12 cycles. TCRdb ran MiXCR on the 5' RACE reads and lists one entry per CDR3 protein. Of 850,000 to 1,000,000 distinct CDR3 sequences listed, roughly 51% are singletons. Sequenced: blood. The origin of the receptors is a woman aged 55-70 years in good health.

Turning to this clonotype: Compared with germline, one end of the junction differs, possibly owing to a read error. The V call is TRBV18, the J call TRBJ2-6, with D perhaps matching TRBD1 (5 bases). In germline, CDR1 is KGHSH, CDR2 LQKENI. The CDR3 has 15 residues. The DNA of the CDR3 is TGTGCCAGCTCGCAGCAGAGCTCTGGGGCCAACGTCCCGACTTTC. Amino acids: CASSQQSSGANVPTF.

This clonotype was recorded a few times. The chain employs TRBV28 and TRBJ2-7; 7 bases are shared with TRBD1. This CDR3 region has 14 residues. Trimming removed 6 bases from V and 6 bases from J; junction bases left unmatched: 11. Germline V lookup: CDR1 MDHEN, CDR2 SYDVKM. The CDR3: CASRERGPSGEQYF. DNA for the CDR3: TGTGCCAGCAGGGAGAGGGGGCCTTCGGGCGAGCAGTACTTC. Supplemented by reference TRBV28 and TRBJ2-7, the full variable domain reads DVKVTQSSRYLVKRTGEKVFLECVQDMDHENMFWYRQDPGLGLRLIYFSYDVKMKEKGDIPEGYSVSREKKERFSLILESASTNQTSMYLCASRERGPSGEQYFGPGTRLTVT.

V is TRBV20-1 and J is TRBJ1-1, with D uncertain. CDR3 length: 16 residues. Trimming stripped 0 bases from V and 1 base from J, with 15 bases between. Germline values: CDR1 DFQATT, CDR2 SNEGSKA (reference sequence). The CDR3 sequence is CSARDWAAAPNTEAFF. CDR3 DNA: TGCAGTGCTAGAGATTGGGCCGCGGCGCCGAACACTGAAGCTTTCTTT.

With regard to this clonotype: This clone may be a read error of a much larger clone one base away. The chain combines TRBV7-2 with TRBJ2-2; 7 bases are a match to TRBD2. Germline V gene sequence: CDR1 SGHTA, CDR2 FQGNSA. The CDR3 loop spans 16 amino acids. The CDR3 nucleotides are TGTGCCAGCGGCTTAGCGGGCGGAGCGAACACCGGGGAGCTGTTTTTT. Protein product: CASGLAGGANTGELFF.

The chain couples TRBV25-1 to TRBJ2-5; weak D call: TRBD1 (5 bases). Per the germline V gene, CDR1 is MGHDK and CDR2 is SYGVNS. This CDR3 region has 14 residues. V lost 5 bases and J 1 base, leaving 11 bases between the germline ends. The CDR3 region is CASSTHGAQETQYF. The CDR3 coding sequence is TGTGCCAGCAGTACCCATGGGGCCCAAGAGACCCAGTACTTC.

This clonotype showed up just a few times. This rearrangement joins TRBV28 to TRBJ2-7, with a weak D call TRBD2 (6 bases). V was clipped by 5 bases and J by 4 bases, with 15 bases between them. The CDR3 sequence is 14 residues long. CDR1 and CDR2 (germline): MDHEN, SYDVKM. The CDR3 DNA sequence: TGTGCCAGCAGTCCGGGGGACCGAAATTACGAGCAGTACTTC. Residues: CASSPGDRNYEQYF.

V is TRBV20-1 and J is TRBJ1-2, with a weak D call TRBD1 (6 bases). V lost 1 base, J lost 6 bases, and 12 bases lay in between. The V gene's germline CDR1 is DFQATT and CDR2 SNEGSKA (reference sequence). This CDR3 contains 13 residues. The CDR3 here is CSARVDSVNGYTF. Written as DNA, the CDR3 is TGCAGTGCTAGAGTGGACAGCGTCAATGGCTACACCTTC.

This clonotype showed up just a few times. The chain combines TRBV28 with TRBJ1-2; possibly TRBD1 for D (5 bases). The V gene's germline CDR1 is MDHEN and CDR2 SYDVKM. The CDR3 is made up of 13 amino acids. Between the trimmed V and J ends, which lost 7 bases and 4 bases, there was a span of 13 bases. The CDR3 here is CASTGAGSYGYTF. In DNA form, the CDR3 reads TGTGCCAGCACTGGGGCGGGAAGCTATGGCTACACCTTC.

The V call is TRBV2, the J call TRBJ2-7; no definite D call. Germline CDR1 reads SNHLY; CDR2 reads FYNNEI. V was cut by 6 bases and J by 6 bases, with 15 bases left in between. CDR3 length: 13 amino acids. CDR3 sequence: CASRTFLSFEQYF. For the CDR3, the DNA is TGTGCCAGCAGGACGTTCCTCTCATTCGAGCAGTACTTC.